This T cell receptor beta chain was sequenced during a study of cytomegalovirus exposure and HLA in healthy donors (dated by TCRdb to 2015 to 2018). Turning to the overall study: According to a later analysis, one platform produced both the 120 validation repertoires and the approximately 600 repertoires of the first cohort. Besides the first cohort of roughly 640 subjects, a separate validation cohort made up of 120 different subjects was used. High-throughput TCR immunosequencing, statistical association of individual TCRs with disease status, and machine learning were combined to predict cytomegalovirus infection status. The study aimed to test whether signatures of past pathogen exposure could be identified by cataloging public T cell receptors.

Library preparation used the immunoSEQ multiplex PCR assay. Turning to the authors' computational methods: To diagnose cytomegalovirus status from the catalog of TCR beta chain sequences, a statistical classification framework was built. TCRdb took over this immuneACCESS table, retaining in-frame rearrangements with V and J assigned. Such tables are incomplete; in checked studies, under half of the missing clones stem from an unresolved V gene, and the remainder is unexplained. V and J calls and clone size follow that table, whereas D and trimming were derived from the DNA. The sample table lists 180,000 or so clones, around nine tenths of them with a count of one. Of the sample, around 7.2% is held by the ten largest clones. Separate from the approximately 690-subject first cohort, the validation cohort of more than 90 subjects was the group to which the donors belonged. What the work shows at the level of the full study, not this receptor alone: While some public TCRs were present in many individuals, most TCR sequences turned up only very rarely across donors. The classifier was reported to diagnose cytomegalovirus status with high specificity and sensitivity in both the original cohort and the validation cohort. In vitro tests confirmed that three of the cytomegalovirus-associated TCR beta chains recognize cytomegalovirus antigens. The study listed 170 or so TCR beta chains as associated with cytomegalovirus. The authors suggested that the approach could potentially be extended to other disease states and immunological phenotypes. The validation cohort had no HLA typing available for a later analysis, so co-occurrence within that cohort was assessed over all 130 or so repertoires. A later analysis found that TCRs clustered in the first cohort also tended to co-occur in the 120 or so validation repertoires, with 94% of cluster scores above 0.

With respect to this clone: Its antigen has not been determined. The input lacks base qualities; no much larger clone sits a single base away.

Sequenced: PBMCs. This TCR derives from a man aged 30-40 years in good health and CMV-seropositive.

The sequenced DNA: TGTGCCAGCAGCTTAGAGGTGGGGGGAGAAGCTTTCTTT. Its amino acids are CASSLEVGGEAFF. Rearrangement joined TRBV11-3 to TRBJ1-1; TRBD1 is a weak D gene call, 5 bases matching. Measured from the cysteine to the phenylalanine, the CDR3 is 13 residues long. Only the CDR3 DNA stays, 39 bases, in frame from base 1. The germline V gene supplies CDR1 SGHNT and CDR2 YENEEA. V sheds 0 bases and J sheds 8 bases, leaving 10 bases between their ends.